One and the same sample provided the 2 T cell receptor beta chains below, sequenced in a study of beta chain features in type 1 diabetes. As every portion of the isolated RNA was reverse transcribed, the sequencing read expressed TCRB transcripts. The table came from immunoSEQ multiplex PCR; TCRdb's copy has only in-frame clones and leaves some out. The profile shows 300,000 to 400,000 clones, roughly 12% of them singletons. Sequencing used naive CD4+ T cells from blood. Receptors originate from a man aged 18 to 30 in good health.

Only a few counts were recorded for this clone. The V gene is TRBV4-2, the J gene TRBJ2-1; a weak D match, TRBD1 (5 bases). With 4 bases removed from V and 7 bases from J, the gap between germline ends came to 11 bases. Germline V CDR1 and CDR2: LGHNA, YNFKEQ. The CDR3 totals 13 residues. The CDR3, as DNA: TGTGCCAGCAGCCTAAGGGGCCATAATGAGCAGTTCTTC. It yields the protein CASSLRGHNEQFF.

This clone turned up a few times. The genes are TRBV7-2 and TRBJ1-2; weak D call: TRBD1 (5 bases). Germline CDR1 reads SGHTA; CDR2 reads FQGNSA. Trimming cost V 2 bases and J 4 bases, with 11 bases left between them. This CDR3 is 14 amino acids long. CDR3: CASSLFGGIYGYTF. The CDR3 DNA sequence: TGTGCCAGCAGCTTATTCGGGGGGATCTATGGCTACACCTTC.